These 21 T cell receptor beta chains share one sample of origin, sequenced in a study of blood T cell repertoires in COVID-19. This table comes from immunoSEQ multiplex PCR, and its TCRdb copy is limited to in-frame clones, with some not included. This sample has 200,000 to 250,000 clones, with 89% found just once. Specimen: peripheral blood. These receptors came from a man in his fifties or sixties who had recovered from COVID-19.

This CDR3 is CSALGQVAWEQYF. CDR3 DNA: TGCAGCGCCCTGGGACAGGTCGCGTGGGAGCAGTACTTC. The chain joins TRBV29-1 to TRBJ2-7; 8 bases line up with TRBD1. Trimming at V came to 7 bases and at J to 7 bases, leaving 12 bases not matched to a gene. The CDR3 loop spans 13 amino acids. Germline loops: CDR1 SQVTM, CDR2 ANQGSEA.

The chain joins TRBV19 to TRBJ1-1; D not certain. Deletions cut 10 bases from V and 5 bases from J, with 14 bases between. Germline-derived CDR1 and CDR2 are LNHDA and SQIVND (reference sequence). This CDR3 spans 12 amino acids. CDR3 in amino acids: CATAVTRTEAFF. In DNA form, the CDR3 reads TGTGCCACTGCGGTCACTCGGACTGAAGCTTTCTTT.

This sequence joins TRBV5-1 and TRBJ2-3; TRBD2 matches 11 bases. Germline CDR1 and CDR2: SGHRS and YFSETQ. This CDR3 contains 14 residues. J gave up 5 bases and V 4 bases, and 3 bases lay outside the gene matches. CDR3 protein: CASSPLAGGDTQYF. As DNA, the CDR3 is TGCGCCAGCAGCCCTCTAGCGGGAGGAGATACGCAGTATTTT.

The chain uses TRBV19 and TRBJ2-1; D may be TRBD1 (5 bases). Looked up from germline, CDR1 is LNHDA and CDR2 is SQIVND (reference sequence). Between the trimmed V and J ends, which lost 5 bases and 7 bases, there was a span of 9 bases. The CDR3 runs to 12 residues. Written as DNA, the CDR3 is TGTGCCAGTAGTTTAGCAGGGAATGAGCAGTTCTTC. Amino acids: CASSLAGNEQFF.

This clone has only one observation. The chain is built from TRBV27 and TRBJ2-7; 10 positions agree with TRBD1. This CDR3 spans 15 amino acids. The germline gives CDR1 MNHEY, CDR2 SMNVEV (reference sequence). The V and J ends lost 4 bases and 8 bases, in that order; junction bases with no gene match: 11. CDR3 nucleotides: TGTGCCAGCAGTTCCCTAGGACAGGGGGTACGACAGCAGTACTTC. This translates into CASSSLGQGVRQQYF.

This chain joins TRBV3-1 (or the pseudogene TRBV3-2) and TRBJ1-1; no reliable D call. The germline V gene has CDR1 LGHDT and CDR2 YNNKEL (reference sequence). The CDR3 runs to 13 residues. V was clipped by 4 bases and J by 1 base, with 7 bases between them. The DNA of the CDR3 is TGTGCCAGCAGCCCTCGACAGAACACTGAAGCTTTCTTT. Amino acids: CASSPRQNTEAFF.

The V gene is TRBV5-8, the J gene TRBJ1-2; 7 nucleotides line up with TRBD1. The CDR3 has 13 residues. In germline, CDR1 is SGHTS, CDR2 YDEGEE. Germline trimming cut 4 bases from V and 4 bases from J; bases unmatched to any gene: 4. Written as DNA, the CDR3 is TGTGCCAGCAGCCAGCAGGGGGGCTATGGCTACACCTTC. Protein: CASSQQGGYGYTF.

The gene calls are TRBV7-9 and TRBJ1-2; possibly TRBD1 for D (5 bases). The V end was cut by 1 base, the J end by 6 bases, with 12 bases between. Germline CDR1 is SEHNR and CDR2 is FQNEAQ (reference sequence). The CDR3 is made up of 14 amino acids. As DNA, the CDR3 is TGTGCCAGCAGCTTAGGCCCGACAGAAAATGGCTACACCTTC. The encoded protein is CASSLGPTENGYTF. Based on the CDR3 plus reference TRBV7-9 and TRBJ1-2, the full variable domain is DTGVSQNPRHKITKRGQNVTFRCDPISEHNRLYWYRQTLGQGPEFLTYFQNEAQLEKSRLLSDRFSAERPKGSFSTLEIQRTEQGDSAMYLCASSLGPTENGYTFGSGTRLTVV.

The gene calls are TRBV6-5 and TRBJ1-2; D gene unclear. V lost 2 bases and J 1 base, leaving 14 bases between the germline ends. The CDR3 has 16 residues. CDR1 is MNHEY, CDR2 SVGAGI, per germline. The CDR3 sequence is CASSYRGARDNYGYTF. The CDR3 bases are TGTGCCAGCAGTTACCGGGGAGCCAGAGATAACTATGGCTACACCTTC.

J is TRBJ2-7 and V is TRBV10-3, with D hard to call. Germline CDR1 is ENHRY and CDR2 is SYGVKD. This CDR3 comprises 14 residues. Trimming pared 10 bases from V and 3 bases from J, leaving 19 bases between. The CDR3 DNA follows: TGTGCCACCACGGCAGACTTGCTAAACTACGAGCAGTACTTC. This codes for CATTADLLNYEQYF.

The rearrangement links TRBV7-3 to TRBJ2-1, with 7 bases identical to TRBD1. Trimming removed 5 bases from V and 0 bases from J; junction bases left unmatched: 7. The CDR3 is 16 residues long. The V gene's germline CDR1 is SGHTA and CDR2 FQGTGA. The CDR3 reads CASSLRGNPSYNEQFF. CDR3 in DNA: TGTGCCAGCAGCCTCAGGGGGAACCCCTCCTACAATGAGCAGTTCTTC.

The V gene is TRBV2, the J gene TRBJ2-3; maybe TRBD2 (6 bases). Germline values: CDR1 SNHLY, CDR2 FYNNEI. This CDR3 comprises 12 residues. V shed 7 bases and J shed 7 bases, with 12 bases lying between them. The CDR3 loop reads CASTPSVNTQYF. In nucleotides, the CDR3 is TGTGCCAGCACACCTAGCGTGAATACGCAGTATTTT.

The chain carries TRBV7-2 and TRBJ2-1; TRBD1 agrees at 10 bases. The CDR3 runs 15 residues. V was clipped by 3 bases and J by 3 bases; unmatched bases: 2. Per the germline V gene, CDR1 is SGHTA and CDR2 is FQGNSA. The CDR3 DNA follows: TGTGCCAGCAGCTTCGACAGGGGGCTCTACAATGAGCAGTTCTTC. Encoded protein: CASSFDRGLYNEQFF.

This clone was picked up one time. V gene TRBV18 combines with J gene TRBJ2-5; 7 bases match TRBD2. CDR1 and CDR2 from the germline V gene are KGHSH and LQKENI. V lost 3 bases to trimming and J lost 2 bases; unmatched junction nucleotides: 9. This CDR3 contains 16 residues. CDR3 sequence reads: CASSPTPPSGQETQYF. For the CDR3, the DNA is TGTGCCAGCTCACCCACGCCACCTAGCGGACAAGAGACCCAGTACTTC.

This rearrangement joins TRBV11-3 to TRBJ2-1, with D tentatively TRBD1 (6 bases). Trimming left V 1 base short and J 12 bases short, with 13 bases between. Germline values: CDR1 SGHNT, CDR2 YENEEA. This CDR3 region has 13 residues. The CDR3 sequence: CASSLGLGASQFF. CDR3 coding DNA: TGTGCCAGCAGCTTAGGTCTGGGGGCTTCGCAGTTCTTC. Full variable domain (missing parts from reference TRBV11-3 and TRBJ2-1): EAGVVQSPRYKIIEKKQPVAFWCNPISGHNTLYWYLQNLGQGPELLIRYENEEAVDDSQLPKDRFSAERLKGVDSTLKIQPAELGDSAVYLCASSLGLGASQFFGPGTRLTVL.

CDR3 DNA sequence: TGCGCCAGCAGCTTAACCGACAGGGTCGACTATGGCTACACCTTC. Its protein product is CASSLTDRVDYGYTF. The chain employs TRBV5-1 and TRBJ1-2, with 7 bases fitting TRBD1. The CDR3 covers 15 residues. The V and J ends lost 2 bases and 3 bases, in that order; junction bases with no gene match: 7. Germline-derived CDR1 and CDR2 are SGHRS and YFSETQ.

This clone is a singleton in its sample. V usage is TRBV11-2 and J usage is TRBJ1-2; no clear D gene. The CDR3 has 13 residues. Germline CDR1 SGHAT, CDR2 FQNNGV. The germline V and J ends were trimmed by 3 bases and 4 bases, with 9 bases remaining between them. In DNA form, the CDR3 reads TGTGCCAGCAGCTTCGGGGTTGCCTATGGCTACACCTTC. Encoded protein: CASSFGVAYGYTF.

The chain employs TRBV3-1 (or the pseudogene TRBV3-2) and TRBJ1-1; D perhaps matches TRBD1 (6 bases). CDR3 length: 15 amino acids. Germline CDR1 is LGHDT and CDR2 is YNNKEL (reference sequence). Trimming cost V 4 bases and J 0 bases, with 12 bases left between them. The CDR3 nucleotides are TGTGCCAGCAGCCTCTTCGGACAGTTGAACACTGAAGCTTTCTTT. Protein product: CASSLFGQLNTEAFF.

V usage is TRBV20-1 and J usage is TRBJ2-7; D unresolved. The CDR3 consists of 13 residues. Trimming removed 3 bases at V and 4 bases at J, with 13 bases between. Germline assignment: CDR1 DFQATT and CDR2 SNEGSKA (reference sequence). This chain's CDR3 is CSASSGQSYEQYF. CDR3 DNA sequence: TGCAGTGCTAGTTCAGGTCAGTCGTACGAGCAGTACTTC.

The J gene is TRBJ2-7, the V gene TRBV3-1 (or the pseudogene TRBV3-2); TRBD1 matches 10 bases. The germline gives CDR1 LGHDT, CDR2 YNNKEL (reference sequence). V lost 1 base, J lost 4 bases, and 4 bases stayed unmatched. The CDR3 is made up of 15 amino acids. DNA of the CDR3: TGTGCCAGCAGCCAAGGGACAGGGGGGGGTTACGAGCAGTACTTC. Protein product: CASSQGTGGGYEQYF.

The CDR3 DNA reads TGTGCCAGCAGCTTAACGTTTCGACAGGCCACGAGTTCCACCGGGGAGCTGTTTTTT. As protein: CASSLTFRQATSSTGELFF. The V gene is TRBV7-3, the J gene TRBJ2-2; possible D gene TRBD1, 6 bases. Between the trimmed V and J ends, which lost 0 bases and 4 bases, there was a span of 21 bases. Germline values: CDR1 SGHTA, CDR2 FQGTGA. The CDR3 is made up of 19 amino acids.